The 5 T cell receptor beta chains reported below all come from one sample, sequenced in a study of T cell responses to AZD1222 COVID-19 vaccine. The repertoire was sequenced with immunoSEQ multiplex PCR; TCRdb's copy has only in-frame clones and lacks some. The sample contains about 150,000 clones, just under 95% of which appear only once. The source material was peripheral blood, sampled on day 0 of AZD1222 vaccination. These receptors all stem from an adult in good health.

In DNA, the CDR3 is TGTGCCAGCAGTACCCCACCGGGACAATCCTACGAGCAGTACTTC. It is translated as CASSTPPGQSYEQYF. The chain joins TRBV6-5 to TRBJ2-7, with TRBD1 as a possible D gene (6 bases). This CDR3 is 15 amino acids long. The ends were cut back, 5 bases at V and 1 base at J, with 15 bases in the middle. The germline gives CDR1 MNHEY, CDR2 SVGAGI.

The chain has TRBV27 and TRBJ1-6; the D gene is possibly TRBD1 (6 bases). This CDR3 region has 16 residues. In germline, CDR1 is MNHEY, CDR2 SMNVEV (reference sequence). V was shortened by 2 bases and J by 6 bases, with 14 bases between the two germline ends. Here the CDR3 DNA reads TGTGCCAGCAGTTTAGGGAGCGGGGGGGCTAATTCACCCCTCCACTTT. Protein: CASSLGSGGANSPLHF.

The V gene is TRBV27, the J gene TRBJ2-3; 10 bases line up with TRBD1. Germline CDR1 reads MNHEY; CDR2 reads SMNVEV (reference sequence). With 6 bases clipped from V and 2 bases from J, the junction kept 8 bases outside the gene matches. The CDR3 extends over 16 amino acids. In DNA form, the CDR3 reads TGTGCCAGCAGCGGGCCCGGGACAGGGGTCACAGATACGCAGTATTTT. It codes for CASSGPGTGVTDTQYF.

This chain links TRBV2 with TRBJ2-7, with 9 bases aligning to TRBD1. From germline, CDR1 is SNHLY and CDR2 FYNNEI. The V gene end was trimmed by 0 bases and the J gene end by 6 bases; junction bases not matched to a gene: 6. CDR3 length equals 15 residues. The CDR3 loop reads CASSEAGDRETEQYF. The DNA for the CDR3 is TGTGCCAGCAGTGAAGCGGGGGACAGGGAAACCGAGCAGTACTTC. Full variable domain (remainder filled in from reference TRBV2 and TRBJ2-7): EPEVTQTPSHQVTQMGQEVILRCVPISNHLYFYWYRQILGQKVEFLVSFYNNEISEKSEIFDDQFSVERPDGSNFTLKIRSTKLEDSAMYFCASSEAGDRETEQYFGPGTRLTVT.

The chain recombines TRBV2 with TRBJ1-3; perhaps TRBD1 as D (5 bases). V was pared by 4 bases and J by 0 bases, with 16 bases between. From germline, CDR1 is SNHLY and CDR2 FYNNEI. The CDR3 loop spans 17 amino acids. The CDR3 DNA reads TGTGCCAGCAGTGCGGCAGGGACCCTCTTCTCTGGAAACACCATATATTTT. Translating gives CASSAAGTLFSGNTIYF.